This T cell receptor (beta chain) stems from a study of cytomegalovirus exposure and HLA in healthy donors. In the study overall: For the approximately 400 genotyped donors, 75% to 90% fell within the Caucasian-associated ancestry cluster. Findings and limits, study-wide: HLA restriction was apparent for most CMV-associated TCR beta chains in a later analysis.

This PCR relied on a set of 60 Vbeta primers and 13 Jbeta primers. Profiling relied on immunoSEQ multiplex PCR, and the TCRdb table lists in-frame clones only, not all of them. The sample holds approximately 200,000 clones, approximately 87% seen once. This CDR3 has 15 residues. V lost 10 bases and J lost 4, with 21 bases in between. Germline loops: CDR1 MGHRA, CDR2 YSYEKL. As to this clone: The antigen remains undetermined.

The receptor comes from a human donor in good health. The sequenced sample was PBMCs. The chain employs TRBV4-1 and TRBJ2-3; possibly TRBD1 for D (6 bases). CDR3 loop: CATGRTVFLPDTQYF. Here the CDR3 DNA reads TGCGCCACGGGACGGACAGTTTTTTTGCCAGATACGCAGTATTTT.